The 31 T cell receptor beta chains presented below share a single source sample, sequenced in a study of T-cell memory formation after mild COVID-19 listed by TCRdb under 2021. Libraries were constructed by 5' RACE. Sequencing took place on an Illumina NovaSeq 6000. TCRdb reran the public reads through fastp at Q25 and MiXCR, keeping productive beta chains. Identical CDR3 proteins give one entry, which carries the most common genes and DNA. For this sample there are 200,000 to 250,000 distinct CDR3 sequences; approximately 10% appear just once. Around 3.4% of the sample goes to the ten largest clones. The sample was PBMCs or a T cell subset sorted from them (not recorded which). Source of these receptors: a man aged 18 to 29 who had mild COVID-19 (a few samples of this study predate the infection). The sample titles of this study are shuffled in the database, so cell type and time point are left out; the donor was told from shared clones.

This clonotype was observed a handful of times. CDR3 sequence: CASSLLGLTDTQYF. The CDR3 DNA is TGCGCCAGCAGCTTGCTTGGCCTCACAGATACGCAGTATTTT. The chain joins TRBV5-1 to TRBJ2-3; no firm D call. There are 14 residues in the CDR3. CDR1 and CDR2 (germline): SGHRS, YFSETQ. V gave up 1 base and J gave up 2 bases, with 8 bases separating them.

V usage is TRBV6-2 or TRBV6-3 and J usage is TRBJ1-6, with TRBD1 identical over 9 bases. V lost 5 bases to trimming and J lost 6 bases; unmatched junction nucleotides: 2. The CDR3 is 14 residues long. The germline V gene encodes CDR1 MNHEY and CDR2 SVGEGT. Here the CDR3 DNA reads TGTGCCAGCAGTGACAGGGGGGGTAATTCACCCCTCCACTTT. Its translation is CASSDRGGNSPLHF.

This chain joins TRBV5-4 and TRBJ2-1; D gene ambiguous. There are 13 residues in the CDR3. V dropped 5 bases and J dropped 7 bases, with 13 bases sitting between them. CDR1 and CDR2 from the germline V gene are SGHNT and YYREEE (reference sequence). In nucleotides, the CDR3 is TGTGCCAGCAGGGTACTCGGTGGGAATGAGCAGTTCTTC. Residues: CASRVLGGNEQFF.

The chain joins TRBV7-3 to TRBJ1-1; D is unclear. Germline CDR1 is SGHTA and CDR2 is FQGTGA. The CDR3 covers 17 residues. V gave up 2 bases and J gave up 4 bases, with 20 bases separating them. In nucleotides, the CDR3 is TGTGCCAGCAGCTTAGAAGGGAACTATCACCGAACCACTGAAGCTTTCTTT. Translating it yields CASSLEGNYHRTTEAFF.

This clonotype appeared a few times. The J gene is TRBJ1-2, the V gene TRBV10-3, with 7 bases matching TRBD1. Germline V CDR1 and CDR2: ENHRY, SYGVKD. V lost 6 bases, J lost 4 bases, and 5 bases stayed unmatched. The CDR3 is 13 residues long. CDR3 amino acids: CAISEGQSYGYTF. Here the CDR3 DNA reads TGTGCCATCAGCGAGGGACAGAGCTATGGCTACACCTTC.

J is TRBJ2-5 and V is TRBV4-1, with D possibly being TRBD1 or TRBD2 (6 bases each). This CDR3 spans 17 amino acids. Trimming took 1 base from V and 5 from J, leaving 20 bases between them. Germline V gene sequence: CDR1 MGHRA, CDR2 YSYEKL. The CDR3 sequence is CASSQVRVLSGAETQYF. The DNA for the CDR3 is TGCGCCAGCAGCCAAGTTAGGGTTCTTTCGGGGGCGGAGACCCAGTACTTC.

CDR3 DNA: TGTGCCAGCAGTGGACAGGGGGCGAACACTGAAGCTTTCTTT. Translated: CASSGQGANTEAFF. The rearrangement links TRBV2 to TRBJ1-1; 10 bases line up with TRBD1. The trim removed 4 bases at V and 1 base at J, leaving 0 bases unmatched. CDR3 length: 14 residues. Germline assignment: CDR1 SNHLY and CDR2 FYNNEI.

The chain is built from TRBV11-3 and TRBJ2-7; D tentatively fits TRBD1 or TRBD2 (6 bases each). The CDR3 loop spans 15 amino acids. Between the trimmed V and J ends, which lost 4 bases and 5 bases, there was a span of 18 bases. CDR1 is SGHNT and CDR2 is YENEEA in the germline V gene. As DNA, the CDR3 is TGTGCCAGCAGCTCAACGTTATCGGGGGCCAACGAGCAGTACTTC. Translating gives CASSSTLSGANEQYF.

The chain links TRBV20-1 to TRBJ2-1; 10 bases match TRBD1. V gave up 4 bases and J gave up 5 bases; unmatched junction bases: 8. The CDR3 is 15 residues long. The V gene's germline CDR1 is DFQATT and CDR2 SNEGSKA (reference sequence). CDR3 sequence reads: CSATTGGAFDNEQFF. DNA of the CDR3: TGCAGTGCTACGACAGGGGGCGCTTTTGACAATGAGCAGTTCTTC.

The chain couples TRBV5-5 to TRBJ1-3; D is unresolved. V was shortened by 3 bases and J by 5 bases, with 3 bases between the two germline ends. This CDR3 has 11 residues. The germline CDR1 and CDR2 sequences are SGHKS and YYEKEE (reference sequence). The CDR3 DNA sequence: TGTGCCAGCAGCTGGCGAAACACCATATATTTT. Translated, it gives CASSWRNTIYF.

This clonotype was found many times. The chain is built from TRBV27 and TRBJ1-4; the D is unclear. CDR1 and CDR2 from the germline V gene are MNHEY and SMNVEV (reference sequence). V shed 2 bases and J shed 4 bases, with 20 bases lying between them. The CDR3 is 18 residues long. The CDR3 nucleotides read TGTGCCAGCAGTTTACGCCTCGATCGCAGTTTCTTTAATGAAAAACTGTTTTTT. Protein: CASSLRLDRSFFNEKLFF. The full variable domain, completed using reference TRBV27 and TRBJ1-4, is EAQVTQNPRYLITVTGKKLTVTCSQNMNHEYMSWYRQDPGLGLRQIYYSMNVEVTDKGDVPEGYKVSRKEKRNFPLILESPSPNQTSLYFCASSLRLDRSFFNEKLFFGSGTQLSVL.

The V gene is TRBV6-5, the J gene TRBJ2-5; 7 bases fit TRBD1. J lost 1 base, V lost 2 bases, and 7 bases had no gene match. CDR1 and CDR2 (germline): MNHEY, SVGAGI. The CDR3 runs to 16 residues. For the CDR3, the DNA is TGTGCCAGCAGTTACATCAACAGGGGAAGCCAAGAGACCCAGTACTTC. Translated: CASSYINRGSQETQYF.

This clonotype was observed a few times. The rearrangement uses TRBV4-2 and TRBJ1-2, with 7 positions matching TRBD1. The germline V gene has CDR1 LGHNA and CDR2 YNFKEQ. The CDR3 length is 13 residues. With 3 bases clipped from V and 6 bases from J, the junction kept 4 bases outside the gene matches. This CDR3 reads CASSQTGRNGYTF. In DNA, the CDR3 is TGTGCCAGCAGCCAGACAGGGAGAAATGGCTACACCTTC.

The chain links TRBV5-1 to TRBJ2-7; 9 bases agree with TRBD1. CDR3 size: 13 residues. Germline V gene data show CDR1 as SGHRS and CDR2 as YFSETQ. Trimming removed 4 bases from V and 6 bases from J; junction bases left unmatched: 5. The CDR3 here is CASSGGQGSEQYV. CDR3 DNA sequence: TGCGCCAGCAGCGGGGGACAGGGCTCCGAGCAGTACGTC.

In DNA, the CDR3 is TGTGCCAGCAGACCTCGCCCTACTCGACCCGGCTCCTACAATGAGCAGTTCTTC. Translating it yields CASRPRPTRPGSYNEQFF. V is TRBV27 and J is TRBJ2-1; D is unclear. CDR3 size: 18 residues. Germline assignment: CDR1 MNHEY and CDR2 SMNVEV (reference sequence). The ends were cut back, 6 bases at V and 0 bases at J, with 21 bases in the middle.

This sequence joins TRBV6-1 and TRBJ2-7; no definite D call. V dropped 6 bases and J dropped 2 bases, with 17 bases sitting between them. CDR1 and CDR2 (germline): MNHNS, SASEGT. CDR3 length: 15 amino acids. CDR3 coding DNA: TGTGCCAGCAGCGCCCCGGTCCCCGAGGCCTACGAGCAGTACTTC. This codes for CASSAPVPEAYEQYF.

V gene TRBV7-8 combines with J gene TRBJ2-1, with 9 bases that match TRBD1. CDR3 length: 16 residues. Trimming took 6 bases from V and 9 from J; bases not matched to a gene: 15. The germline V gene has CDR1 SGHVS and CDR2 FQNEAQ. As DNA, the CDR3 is TGTGCCAGCAGGACAAGACCGGGACAGGGAGCGGTTGAGCAGTTCTTC. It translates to CASRTRPGQGAVEQFF. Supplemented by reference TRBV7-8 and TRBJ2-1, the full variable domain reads GAGVSQSPRYKVAKRGQDVALRCDPISGHVSLFWYQQALGQGPEFLTYFQNEAQLDKSGLPSDRFFAERPEGSVSTLKIQRTQQEDSAVYLCASRTRPGQGAVEQFFGPGTRLTVL.

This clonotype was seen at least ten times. The chain's CDR3 is CSASGGHYNEQFF. CDR3 DNA: TGCAGTGCTTCCGGGGGGCATTACAATGAGCAGTTCTTC. V and J are TRBV20-1 and TRBJ2-1; D is possibly TRBD2 (7 bases). Trimming left V 5 bases short and J 4 bases short, with 12 bases between. Per germline, CDR1 DFQATT and CDR2 SNEGSKA (reference sequence). The CDR3 runs to 13 residues.

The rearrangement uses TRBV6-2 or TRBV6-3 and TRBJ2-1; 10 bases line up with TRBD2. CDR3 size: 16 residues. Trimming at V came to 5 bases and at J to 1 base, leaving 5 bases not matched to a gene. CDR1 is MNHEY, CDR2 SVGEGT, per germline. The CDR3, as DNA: TGTGCCAGCAGTGGGGTACTAGCGGGGTCCTACAATGAGCAGTTCTTC. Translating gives CASSGVLAGSYNEQFF.

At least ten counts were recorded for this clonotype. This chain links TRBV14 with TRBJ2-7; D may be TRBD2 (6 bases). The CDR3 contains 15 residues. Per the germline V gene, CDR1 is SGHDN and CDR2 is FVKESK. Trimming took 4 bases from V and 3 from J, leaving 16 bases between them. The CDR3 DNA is TGTGCCAGCAGCCTAGGGACTGCCCCGGGCTACGAGCAGTACGTC. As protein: CASSLGTAPGYEQYV.

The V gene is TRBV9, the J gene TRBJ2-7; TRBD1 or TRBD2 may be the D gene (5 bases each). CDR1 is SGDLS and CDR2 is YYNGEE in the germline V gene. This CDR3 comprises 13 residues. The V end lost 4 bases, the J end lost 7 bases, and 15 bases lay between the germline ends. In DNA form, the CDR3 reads TGTGCCAGCAGCCCTACCGGGGCCCCGGAGCAGTACTTC. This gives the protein CASSPTGAPEQYF.

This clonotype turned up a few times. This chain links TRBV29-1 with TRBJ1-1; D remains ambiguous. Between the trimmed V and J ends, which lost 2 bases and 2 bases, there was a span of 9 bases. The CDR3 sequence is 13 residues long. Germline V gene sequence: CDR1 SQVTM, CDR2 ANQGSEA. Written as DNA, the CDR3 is TGCAGCGTTGAAACAGCCATAAACACTGAAGCTTTCTTT. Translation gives CSVETAINTEAFF.

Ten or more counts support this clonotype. The CDR3 region is CASSQDRATPGPTNTGELFF. The CDR3 DNA reads as TGCGCCAGCAGCCAAGATAGGGCGACCCCCGGTCCCACGAACACCGGGGAGCTGTTTTTT. This chain joins TRBV4-3 and TRBJ2-2; D call uncertain. Trimming took 0 bases from V and 0 from J, leaving 20 bases between them. The CDR3 totals 20 residues. Germline loops: CDR1 LGHNA, CDR2 YSLEER.

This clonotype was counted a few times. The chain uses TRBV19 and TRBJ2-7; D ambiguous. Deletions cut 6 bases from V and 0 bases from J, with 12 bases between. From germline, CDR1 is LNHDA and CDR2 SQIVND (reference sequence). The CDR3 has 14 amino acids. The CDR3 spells CASSLGFGSYEQYF. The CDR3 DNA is TGTGCCAGTAGCCTCGGGTTCGGCTCCTACGAGCAGTACTTC.

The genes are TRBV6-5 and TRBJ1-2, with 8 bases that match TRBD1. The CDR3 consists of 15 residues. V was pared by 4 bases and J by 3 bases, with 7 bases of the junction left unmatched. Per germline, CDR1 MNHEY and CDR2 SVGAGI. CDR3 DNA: TGTGCCAGCAGTTCCGGACAGGGTTGGTACTATGGCTACACCTTC. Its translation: CASSSGQGWYYGYTF.

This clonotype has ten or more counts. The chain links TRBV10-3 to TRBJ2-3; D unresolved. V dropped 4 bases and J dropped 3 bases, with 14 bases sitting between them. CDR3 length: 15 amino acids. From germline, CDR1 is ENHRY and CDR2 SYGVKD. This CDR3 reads CAISGRAVATDTQYF. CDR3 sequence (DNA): TGTGCCATCAGTGGTCGGGCGGTCGCGACAGATACGCAGTATTTT.

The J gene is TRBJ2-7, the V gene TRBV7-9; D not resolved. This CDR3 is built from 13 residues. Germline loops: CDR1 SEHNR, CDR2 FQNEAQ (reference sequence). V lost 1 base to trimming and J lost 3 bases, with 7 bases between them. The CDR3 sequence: CASSLEGFYEQYV. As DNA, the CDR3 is TGTGCCAGCAGCTTAGAGGGTTTCTACGAGCAGTACGTC.

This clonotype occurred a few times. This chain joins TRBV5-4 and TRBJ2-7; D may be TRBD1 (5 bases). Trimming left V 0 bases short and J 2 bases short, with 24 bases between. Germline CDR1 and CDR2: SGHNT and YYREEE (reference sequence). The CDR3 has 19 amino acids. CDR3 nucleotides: TGTGCCAGCAGCTTGGCCGTAGGGGCCGGCCAAGGGTCCGCCTACGAGCAGTACTTC. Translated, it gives CASSLAVGAGQGSAYEQYF. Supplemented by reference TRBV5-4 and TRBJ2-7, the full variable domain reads ETGVTQSPTHLIKTRGQQVTLRCSSQSGHNTVSWYQQALGQGPQFIFQYYREEENGRGNFPPRFSGLQFPNYSSELNVNALELDDSALYLCASSLAVGAGQGSAYEQYFGPGTRLTVT.

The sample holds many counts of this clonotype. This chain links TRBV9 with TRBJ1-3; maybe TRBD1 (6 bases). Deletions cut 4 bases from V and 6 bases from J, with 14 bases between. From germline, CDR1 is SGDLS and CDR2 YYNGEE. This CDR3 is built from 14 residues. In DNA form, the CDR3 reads TGTGCCAGCAGCCCCACAGGGAGGGAAAACACCATATATTTT. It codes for CASSPTGRENTIYF.

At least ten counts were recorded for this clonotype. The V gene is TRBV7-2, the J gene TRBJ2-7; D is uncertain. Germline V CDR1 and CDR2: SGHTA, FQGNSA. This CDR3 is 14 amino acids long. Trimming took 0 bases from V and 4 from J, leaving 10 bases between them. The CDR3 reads CASSLAGSIYEQYF. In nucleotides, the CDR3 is TGTGCCAGCAGCTTAGCAGGGTCGATATACGAGCAGTACTTC.

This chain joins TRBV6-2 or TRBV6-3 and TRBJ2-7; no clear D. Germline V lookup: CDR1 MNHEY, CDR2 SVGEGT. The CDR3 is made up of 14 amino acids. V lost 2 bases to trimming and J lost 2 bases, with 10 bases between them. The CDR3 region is CASSYAGLTYEQYF. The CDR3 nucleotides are TGTGCCAGCAGTTACGCCGGGCTGACCTACGAGCAGTACTTC.